This is a list of T cell receptor beta chains from one sample in a study of blood T cell repertoires in COVID-19. The repertoire was sequenced with immunoSEQ multiplex PCR; TCRdb's copy has only in-frame clones and lacks some. The table records more than 100,000 clones, 85% to 90% of them present only once. The sequenced sample was peripheral blood. Receptors originate from a woman aged 70-85 years with acute or convalescent COVID-19. The CDR3 runs from the conserved cysteine through the conserved F or W. D genes are given only for firm matches. Rows may omit the clone size; those that give it use once, few, many or a size class.

.,.,TRBJ1-5,TRBV3-1/TRBV3-2,TGTGCCAGCAGCCAGGGGGGGTCGGATCAGCCCCAGCATTTT,CASSQGGSDQPQHF
TRBD2,.,TRBJ2-5,TRBV28,TGTGCCAGCAGCCCTAGCGGGGGGGCTTACGGAGAGACCCAGTACTTC,CASSPSGGAYGETQYF
.,once,TRBJ1-1,TRBV5-4,TGTGCCAGCACCGAGGACAGTTCGGTCACTGAAGCTTTCTTT,CASTEDSSVTEAFF
.,.,TRBJ2-5,TRBV6-5,TGTGCCAGCACTAAGGGCGGGGGCCCACTCGAGACCCAGTACTTC,CASTKGGGPLETQYF
.,.,TRBJ1-6,TRBV9,TGTGCCAGCAGCGTAGACCCGGGGGGGACCAATTCACCCCTCCACTTT,CASSVDPGGTNSPLHF
TRBD1,once,TRBJ1-2,TRBV7-3,TGTGCCAGCAGCTTAGGACAGGGGGGAGGCTACACCTTC,CASSLGQGGGYTF
.,.,TRBJ1-6,TRBV7-9,TGTGCCAGCAGCGAAGCAAATTCACCCCTCCACTTT,CASSEANSPLHF
.,.,TRBJ2-3,TRBV11-3,TGTGCCAGCAGCTTAGTTGGGGCGGCAGATACGCAGTATTTT,CASSLVGAADTQYF
.,.,TRBJ2-7,TRBV7-9,TGTGCCAGCAGCTTTGGCGGGACAGCAGGCGAGCAGTACTTC,CASSFGGTAGEQYF
.,.,TRBJ1-1,TRBV3-1/TRBV3-2,TGTGCCAGCAGCCAAGATCGGGTTCGGTACGAAGCTTTCTTT,CASSQDRVRYEAFF
TRBD1,.,TRBJ2-3,TRBV29-1,TGCAGCGTGAATACAGGGGGAGGCACAGATACGCAGTATTTT,CSVNTGGGTDTQYF
.,.,TRBJ1-3,TRBV9,TGTGCCAGCAGCGGAGGGGGAAACACCATATATTTT,CASSGGGNTIYF
.,.,TRBJ1-5,TRBV3-1/TRBV3-2,TGTGCCAGCAGCCAAGATGGTGGAGAGGGACAGCCCCAGCATTTT,CASSQDGGEGQPQHF
.,.,TRBJ1-1,TRBV5-1,TGCGCCAGCAGCCTGGTTTGGGGCGCGAACACTGAAGCTTTCTTT,CASSLVWGANTEAFF
.,.,TRBJ1-5,TRBV6-1,TGTGCCAGCAGTGAAGCGGGGGTAGGACTAGGCTGGAATCAGCCCCAGCATTTT,CASSEAGVGLGWNQPQHF
.,.,TRBJ2-7,TRBV6-5,TGTGCCAGCAGTTACTCACCCCTTGGGGGGGAGCAGTACTTC,CASSYSPLGGEQYF
.,.,TRBJ1-1,TRBV19,TGTGCCAGTAGTATACAGGGGAGCACCATCGAAGCTTTCTTT,CASSIQGSTIEAFF
TRBD1,.,TRBJ2-5,TRBV9,TGTGCCAGCAGCGTAGGCCCGACAGGGGGAGGCCAAGAGACCCAGTACTTC,CASSVGPTGGGQETQYF
TRBD1,.,TRBJ1-3,TRBV6-1,TGTGCCAGCAGTGAAAGGGGACAGGGTATGGCTGCTGGAAACACCATATATTTT,CASSERGQGMAAGNTIYF
TRBD1,.,TRBJ2-7,TRBV2,TGTGCCAGCAAGGGACAGATATACGAGCAGTACTTC,CASKGQIYEQYF
.,.,TRBJ2-2,TRBV12-5,TGTGCTAGTGGCCAACGACAGGACACCGGGGAGCTGTTTTTT,CASGQRQDTGELFF
.,once,TRBJ1-1,TRBV5-4,TGTGCCAGCAGCGCTGCTTGGGGGGACACTGAAGCTTTCTTT,CASSAAWGDTEAFF
TRBD2,.,TRBJ2-1,TRBV29-1,TGCAGCGTAAAAAAGGTAGCGGGGGCTGGGCAGTTCTTC,CSVKKVAGAGQFF
TRBD1,.,TRBJ1-4,TRBV28,TGTGCCAGCAGTTTATGGGACAGGGGCGGCGAAAAACTGTTTTTT,CASSLWDRGGEKLFF
TRBD1,.,TRBJ1-4,TRBV19,TGTGCCAGTAACCTGCGCGGACAGGGGGCCTTTGGAGAAAAACTGTTTTTT,CASNLRGQGAFGEKLFF
.,.,TRBJ1-2,TRBV7-6,TGTGCCAGCAGCTTTGGCAGGGCCCCGGTTAGCTATGGCTACACCTTC,CASSFGRAPVSYGYTF
TRBD1,.,TRBJ1-2,TRBV28,TGTGCCAGCAGTTTATCCAACAGGGGATATAACTATGGCTACACCTTC,CASSLSNRGYNYGYTF
TRBD1,once,TRBJ1-6,TRBV9,TGTGCCAGCAGCCCCCAACAGGGGGCTAGATCACCCCTCCACTTT,CASSPQQGARSPLHF
.,.,TRBJ2-3,TRBV11-2,TGTGCCAGCAGCCATCTTGCGACAGATACGCAGTATTTT,CASSHLATDTQYF
.,.,TRBJ1-1,TRBV28,TGTGCCAGCAGGCAAGGGGGTAAGGGCCCTGAAGCTTTCTTT,CASRQGGKGPEAFF
TRBD2,.,TRBJ2-3,TRBV10-1,TGCGCCAGCAGTGACCCGACTAGCGGGTACACAGATACGCAGTATTTT,CASSDPTSGYTDTQYF
.,.,TRBJ1-3,TRBV7-9,TGTGCCAGCAGCCCCGGGAGCTCTGGAAACACCATATATTTT,CASSPGSSGNTIYF
TRBD1,once,TRBJ2-1,TRBV24-1,TGTGCCACCAGTGATTTCGGGACAGGGAGTAGCAATGAGCAGTTCTTC,CATSDFGTGSSNEQFF
.,.,TRBJ1-6,TRBV3-1/TRBV3-2,TGTGCCAGCAGCCGCCATTCAGATAATTCACCCCTCCACTTT,CASSRHSDNSPLHF
.,.,TRBJ1-1,TRBV5-1,TGCGCCAGCAGCTGGAAAGGGGGGGACACTGAAGCTTTCTTT,CASSWKGGDTEAFF
.,once,TRBJ1-2,TRBV28,TGTGCCAGCAGTTTAGAGCGACCCCCCTATGGCTACACCTTC,CASSLERPPYGYTF
.,.,TRBJ2-7,TRBV5-1,TGCGCCAGCAGCTTGTTTCAGGGCCTCTACGAGCAGTACTTC,CASSLFQGLYEQYF
.,once,TRBJ1-4,TRBV18,TGTGCCAGCTCACCACCGGTGGGACAAGGTGAAAAACTGTTTTTT,CASSPPVGQGEKLFF
TRBD2,once,TRBJ2-5,TRBV28,TGTGCCAGCACGTCCACTAGCGGTCAAGAGACCCAGTACTTC,CASTSTSGQETQYF
TRBD1,few,TRBJ1-6,TRBV7-9,TGTGCCAGCAGCTCCCAGACAGGGAGTAATTCACCCCTCCACTTT,CASSSQTGSNSPLHF
TRBD1,.,TRBJ1-5,TRBV5-6,TGTGCCAGCAGCTTGTTCGGACAGGGGTACAATCAGCCCCAGCATTTT,CASSLFGQGYNQPQHF
TRBD1,.,TRBJ1-4,TRBV13,TGTGCCAGCAGCTGGACAGGGGCGATTGTGAGTGAAAAACTGTTTTTT,CASSWTGAIVSEKLFF
TRBD1,.,TRBJ1-2,TRBV4-1,TGCGCCAGCAGCCAACTTCTATGGGACAGGGATGGCTACACCTTC,CASSQLLWDRDGYTF
.,.,TRBJ1-6,TRBV10-3,TGTGCCATCAGTGAAGGCACTAATAATTCACCCCTCCACTTT,CAISEGTNNSPLHF
.,.,TRBJ1-2,TRBV7-8,TGTGCCAGCAGCTTAGCAGGGGTTACCTATGGCTACACCTTC,CASSLAGVTYGYTF
TRBD1,.,TRBJ2-3,TRBV5-1,TGCGCCAGCAGCAATGACGGTCAGGGGGCTTTTGATACGCAGTATTTT,CASSNDGQGAFDTQYF
TRBD1,few,TRBJ1-1,TRBV19,TGTGCCAGTAGTAGGTCGGACAGGGGAGACACTGAAGCTTTCTTT,CASSRSDRGDTEAFF
.,.,TRBJ1-2,TRBV6-1,TGTGCCAGCAGTGAAGCGCTAGGGAGGAGTAACTATGGCTACACCTTC,CASSEALGRSNYGYTF
TRBD1,few,TRBJ1-1,TRBV18,TGTGCCAGCTCACCGGGACAGGGATGGGGCACTGAAGCTTTCTTT,CASSPGQGWGTEAFF
.,.,TRBJ2-7,TRBV29-1,TGCAGCGTTGGTATAGGGGTGACCTCCTACGAGCAGTACTTC,CSVGIGVTSYEQYF
.,once,TRBJ1-2,TRBV28,TGTGCCAGCAGTGGGCGAATTAGGGGCTACACCTTC,CASSGRIRGYTF
.,.,TRBJ1-1,TRBV6-1,TGTGCCAGCAGTGAAGCCCCCTGGGGGTCCGGGGGCACTGAAGCTTTCTTT,CASSEAPWGSGGTEAFF
.,few,TRBJ1-5,TRBV19,TGTGCCAGTATTCCCCGCCGGGGGGATCAGCCCCAGCATTTT,CASIPRRGDQPQHF